What follows is one TCR beta chain and its context. The antigen remains undetermined. Losses at the gene ends were 3 bases for V and 0 bases for J; bases not matched to a gene: 4. The CDR3 sequence is 16 residues long. Germline CDR1 reads SGDLS; CDR2 reads YYNGEE. Donors sampled were nominally healthy, though unrecorded immune exposures were likely. Primers included in the PCR were 60 Vbeta and 13 Jbeta primers. Sequencing used immunoSEQ multiplex PCR; TCRdb keeps in-frame clones, though not all of them. Of around 100,000 clones listed, about three quarters are singletons. The sample comes from a study of cytomegalovirus exposure and HLA in healthy donors. Broader study findings: Follow-up analysis later connected one missense variant in DCLRE1C with trimming of TCR beta V- and J-genes.

This rearrangement joins TRBV9 to TRBJ2-1; 9 bases line up with TRBD2. The TCR was taken from a female donor in good health and CMV-seropositive. Sequencing was performed on PBMCs. The CDR3, as DNA: TGTGCCAGCAGCGGTAGCGGGGGCAGCTCCTACAATGAGCAGTTCTTC. Translation: CASSGSGGSSYNEQFF.